The rows below give T cell receptor beta chains drawn from one sample of a study of T cells after yellow fever vaccination. TCRdb processed the 5' RACE reads anew with MiXCR; each CDR3 protein has one entry. The sample holds 110,000 to 150,000 distinct CDR3 sequences, 6.6% seen once. The sequenced sample was CD4+ T cells sorted from PBMCs, obtained 10 days after the yellow fever booster vaccination. The receptors were gathered from a man under 40 who received the YFV17D yellow fever vaccine. The CDR3 runs from the conserved cysteine through the conserved F or W. Each record gives: D gene, V gene, J gene, clone size, CDR3 DNA, CDR3 protein. The D gene is left open where the match is weak. Only part of the rows carry a size: once, few, many, or a class if the clone is expanded.

D gene: TRBD1; V gene: TRBV7-6; J gene: TRBJ1-6; clone size: .; CDR3 DNA: TGTGCCAGCAGCCCCCGGACAGGGGTCAGTTCAAATTCACCCCTCCACTTT; CDR3 protein: CASSPRTGVSSNSPLHF
D gene: .; V gene: TRBV5-4; J gene: TRBJ2-5; clone size: .; CDR3 DNA: TGTGCCAGCAGCTTGGGGGCGGCCCAGTACTTC; CDR3 protein: CASSLGAAQYF
D gene: TRBD1; V gene: TRBV24-1; J gene: TRBJ2-5; clone size: many; CDR3 DNA: TGTGCCACCAGTGACGCCTCAGGGGGCCGAGAGACCCAGTACTTC; CDR3 protein: CATSDASGGRETQYF
D gene: TRBD2; V gene: TRBV28; J gene: TRBJ2-3; clone size: many; CDR3 DNA: TGTGCCAGCAGTCCACCGGGACTAGCGGGAGGGGAAACAGATACGCAGTATTTT; CDR3 protein: CASSPPGLAGGETDTQYF
D gene: .; V gene: TRBV18; J gene: TRBJ2-7; clone size: many; CDR3 DNA: TGTGCCAGCTCACCAGGGTCAATTGGGAACGAGCAGTACTTC; CDR3 protein: CASSPGSIGNEQYF
D gene: .; V gene: TRBV7-2; J gene: TRBJ2-3; clone size: many; CDR3 DNA: TGTGCCAGCAGCTTAGGACGTACAGATACGCAGTATTTT; CDR3 protein: CASSLGRTDTQYF
D gene: TRBD1; V gene: TRBV7-6; J gene: TRBJ2-7; clone size: many; CDR3 DNA: TGTGCCAGCAGCTTAGCGACAGGGGGGGCCTACGAGCAGTACTTC; CDR3 protein: CASSLATGGAYEQYF
D gene: .; V gene: TRBV12-3/TRBV12-4; J gene: TRBJ2-1; clone size: many; CDR3 DNA: TGTGCCAGCAGTTATCAGGGGGGCAGCGAGCAGTTCTTC; CDR3 protein: CASSYQGGSEQFF
D gene: .; V gene: TRBV20-1; J gene: TRBJ2-5; clone size: .; CDR3 DNA: TGCAGTGCTAGGGTAGCGGCCCAAGAGACCCAGTACTTC; CDR3 protein: CSARVAAQETQYF
D gene: TRBD1; V gene: TRBV7-8; J gene: TRBJ1-2; clone size: many; CDR3 DNA: TGTGCCAGCAGCCTAACCACGACAGGGGGCTATGGCTACACCTTC; CDR3 protein: CASSLTTTGGYGYTF
D gene: .; V gene: TRBV6-2/TRBV6-3; J gene: TRBJ2-1; clone size: few; CDR3 DNA: TGTGCCAGCAGTGCCTCGCTTAGCGGACGTTACAATGAGCAGTTCTTC; CDR3 protein: CASSASLSGRYNEQFF
D gene: .; V gene: TRBV14; J gene: TRBJ2-1; clone size: many; CDR3 DNA: TGTGCCAGCAGCCAGGCAAGTGGCTCCTACAATGAGCAGTTCTTC; CDR3 protein: CASSQASGSYNEQFF
D gene: .; V gene: TRBV5-5; J gene: TRBJ2-1; clone size: many; CDR3 DNA: TGTGCCAGCAGCAACGGGGACGGGACCGTCTACAATGAGCAGTTCTTC; CDR3 protein: CASSNGDGTVYNEQFF
D gene: TRBD2; V gene: TRBV7-2; J gene: TRBJ2-7; clone size: many; CDR3 DNA: TGTGCCAGCAGCCCAACCTCTAGCGGGAGCTACGAGCAGTACTTC; CDR3 protein: CASSPTSSGSYEQYF
D gene: .; V gene: TRBV4-2; J gene: TRBJ1-2; clone size: many; CDR3 DNA: TGTGCCAGCAGCCAACAGGGACCCGTCTATGGCTACACCTTC; CDR3 protein: CASSQQGPVYGYTF
D gene: .; V gene: TRBV12-1; J gene: TRBJ2-3; clone size: many; CDR3 DNA: TGTGCCAGCAGCTGGGCGGGGCTTTTTGGCACAGATACGCAGTATTTT; CDR3 protein: CASSWAGLFGTDTQYF
D gene: .; V gene: TRBV7-8; J gene: TRBJ2-3; clone size: many; CDR3 DNA: TGTGCCAGCAGCCTTCTTAGACGGGACGCGCAGTATTTT; CDR3 protein: CASSLLRRDAQYF